Each of the 26 T cell receptor beta chains below was sequenced from the same sample in a study of monozygotic twins with inflammatory bowel disease. For each CDR3 protein, TCRdb gives one entry from its re-call of the 5' RACE reads, without DNA. The sample's table shows about 380,000 distinct CDR3 sequences. Material for sequencing was blood. The receptors derive from a human donor with ulcerative colitis or Crohn's disease, or a healthy co-twin of an affected twin (not recorded which).

This sequence joins TRBV4-3 and TRBJ1-6. The V gene's germline CDR1 is LGHNA and CDR2 YSLEER. This CDR3 spans 16 amino acids. CDR3 residues: CASSQGTRLNSSPLHF.

This chain joins TRBV3-1 and TRBJ2-5; TCRdb returns TRBD2, unconfirmable since there is no DNA. The germline V gene has CDR1 LGHDT and CDR2 YNNKEL (reference sequence). This CDR3 spans 15 amino acids. The CDR3 is CASSQGGQRREGQYF.

This rearrangement joins TRBV7-9 to TRBJ1-4; TCRdb indicates TRBD1, and absent DNA this call remains unverified. The CDR3 is 13 amino acids. Looked up from germline, CDR1 is SEHNR and CDR2 is FQNEAQ (reference sequence). The CDR3 region is CASSLDPLEKLFF. The full variable domain, in which reference TRBV7-9 and TRBJ1-4 provide the parts outside the CDR3, is DTGVSQNPRHKITKRGQNVTFRCDPISEHNRLYWYRQTLGQGPEFLTYFQNEAQLEKSRLLSDRFSAERPKGSFSTLEIQRTEQGDSAMYLCASSLDPLEKLFFGSGTQLSVL.

The chain carries TRBV6-2 or TRBV6-3 and TRBJ1-1. CDR3 length: 16 residues. Looked up from germline, CDR1 is MNHEY and CDR2 is SVGEGT. The chain's CDR3 is CASSYSRAGKNTEAFF.

This chain links TRBV15 with TRBJ1-4; there is no DNA to check the TCRdb D call of TRBD1. From germline, CDR1 is LNHNV and CDR2 YYDKDF (reference sequence). This CDR3 contains 17 residues. CDR3 in amino acids: CATSGDRDDDTNEKLFF.

This rearrangement joins TRBV9 to TRBJ1-2. The germline V gene has CDR1 SGDLS and CDR2 YYNGEE. The CDR3 extends over 15 amino acids. The CDR3 reads CASSVGPTDLYGYTF. Together with reference TRBV9 and TRBJ1-2, the CDR3 gives the full variable domain: DSGVTQTPKHLITATGQRVTLRCSPRSGDLSVYWYQQSLDQGLQFLIQYYNGEERAKGNILERFSAQQFPDLHSELNLSSLELGDSALYFCASSVGPTDLYGYTFGSGTRLTVV.

The chain links TRBV28 to TRBJ1-6; as DNA is missing, the TRBD1 call by TCRdb cannot be tested. CDR3 length equals 12 residues. Germline V CDR1 and CDR2: MDHEN, SYDVKM. CDR3 sequence reads: CASSSGDSPLHF.

V usage is TRBV9 and J usage is TRBJ2-2. Germline CDR1 SGDLS, CDR2 YYNGEE. The CDR3 loop spans 14 amino acids. The CDR3 sequence is CASARLMNTGELFF.

The J gene is TRBJ1-6, the V gene TRBV24-1. The germline V gene encodes CDR1 KGHDR and CDR2 SFDVKD. The length of the CDR3 is 13 residues. CDR3: CATSEQPNSPLHF.

The J gene is TRBJ1-6, the V gene TRBV5-1; with no DNA, the TCRdb D assignment of TRBD1 cannot be verified. The length of the CDR3 is 18 residues. The V gene's germline CDR1 is SGHRS and CDR2 YFSETQ. CDR3 amino acids: CASSLGPAPGRGHSPLHF. Using reference TRBV5-1 and TRBJ1-6 for the parts outside the CDR3, the full variable domain is KAGVTQTPRYLIKTRGQQVTLSCSPISGHRSVSWYQQTPGQGLQFLFEYFSETQRNKGNFPGRFSGRQFSNSRSEMNVSTLELGDSALYLCASSLGPAPGRGHSPLHFGNGTRLTVT.

This rearrangement joins TRBV10-3 to TRBJ1-1; TCRdb's D call of TRBD1 is untestable without DNA. CDR1 is ENHRY, CDR2 SYGVKD, per germline. This CDR3 region has 13 residues. CDR3 in amino acids: CAIRGQVGTEAFF.

The chain recombines TRBV3-1 with TRBJ2-3; TCRdb gives TRBD2 as the D gene, but with no DNA this cannot be confirmed. Germline V CDR1 and CDR2: LGHDT, YNNKEL (reference sequence). CDR3 length: 17 residues. CDR3 protein: CASSRGLAGPSTDTQYF.

V is TRBV4-3 and J is TRBJ2-7; with no DNA, the TCRdb D assignment of TRBD2 cannot be verified. Germline V CDR1 and CDR2: LGHNA, YSLEER. This CDR3 region has 15 residues. CDR3 amino acids: CASSLTAGGPYEQYF.

The J gene is TRBJ1-1, the V gene TRBV5-1; TCRdb's assignment of TRBD1 cannot be checked, as there is no DNA. From germline, CDR1 is SGHRS and CDR2 YFSETQ. The CDR3 length is 14 residues. CDR3 protein: CASSAGQGDTEAFF.

V is TRBV30 and J is TRBJ1-1. Germline V CDR1 and CDR2: GTSNPN, SVGIG (reference sequence). The CDR3 consists of 12 residues. The CDR3 sequence: CAWRGSNTEAFF. Supplemented by reference TRBV30 and TRBJ1-1, the full variable domain reads SQTIHQWPATLVQPVGSPLSLECTVEGTSNPNLYWYRQAAGRGLQLLFYSVGIGQISSEVPQNLSASRPQDRQFILSSKKLLLSDSGFYLCAWRGSNTEAFFGQGTRLTVV.

This chain's CDR3 is CSARVWGGASDTQYF. This chain joins TRBV20-1 and TRBJ2-3; as DNA is missing, the TRBD1 call by TCRdb cannot be tested. CDR1 is DFQATT and CDR2 is SNEGSKA in the germline V gene (reference sequence). The CDR3 spans 15 residues.

The CDR3 loop is CASSYIIRGFGGELFF. The V call is TRBV6-2 or TRBV6-3, the J call TRBJ2-2; checking the TCRdb D call of TRBD1 is not possible without DNA. The CDR3 spans 16 residues. Germline V gene lookup returns CDR1 MNHEY and CDR2 SVGEGT.

The chain links TRBV28 to TRBJ2-3; TCRdb returns TRBD2, unconfirmable since there is no DNA. The CDR3 consists of 17 residues. Germline CDR1 MDHEN, CDR2 SYDVKM. The CDR3 reads CASSLEVGGPGTDTQYF.

The chain employs TRBV7-9 and TRBJ2-3; the D call from TCRdb, TRBD1, cannot be confirmed without DNA. This CDR3 has 15 residues. Germline CDR1 reads SEHNR; CDR2 reads FQNEAQ (reference sequence). The CDR3: CASSDRTGGLDTQYF.

The gene calls are TRBV12-3 or TRBV12-4 and TRBJ2-5; without DNA, the TCRdb call of TRBD1 cannot be checked. The CDR3 contains 14 residues. CDR3 in amino acids: CASSLFSEGETQYF.

This chain links TRBV11-2 with TRBJ2-1; TCRdb's D call of TRBD2 is untestable without DNA. This CDR3 is 15 amino acids long. The germline gives CDR1 SGHAT, CDR2 FQNNGV. The CDR3 is CATSRGGGASSEQFF.

The V call is TRBV6-4, the J call TRBJ1-5. CDR1 is MRHNA and CDR2 is SNTAGT in the germline V gene. The CDR3 length is 13 residues. The CDR3 spells CASSDSSQGPQHF.

The rearrangement links TRBV7-3 to TRBJ1-1. The CDR3 is made up of 16 amino acids. In germline, CDR1 is SGHTA, CDR2 FQGTGA. The CDR3 spells CASSLRATTANTEAFF.

The V call is TRBV5-1, the J call TRBJ2-3; TCRdb lists TRBD2, though no DNA is available to test this call. In germline, CDR1 is SGHRS, CDR2 YFSETQ. This CDR3 region has 17 residues. The CDR3 reads CASSTLPDWRSTDTQYF.

The chain's CDR3 is CASSYGAAEAFF. The gene calls are TRBV6-2 or TRBV6-3 and TRBJ1-1; as DNA is missing, the TRBD1 call by TCRdb cannot be tested. In germline, CDR1 is MNHEY, CDR2 SVGEGT. The CDR3 is made up of 12 amino acids.

V is TRBV27 and J is TRBJ2-1. The CDR3 has 14 amino acids. The germline gives CDR1 MNHEY, CDR2 SMNVEV (reference sequence). The CDR3 sequence is CASSLSDIYNEQFF.